The present entry profiles one TCR beta chain with its context. V dropped 6 bases and J dropped 0 bases, with 11 bases sitting between them. This CDR3 has 15 residues. Germline V gene sequence: CDR1 LGHDT, CDR2 YNNKEL (reference sequence). The authors' processing: The assay estimated nucleated cells by amplifying reference gene primers. Sequenced by immunoSEQ multiplex PCR; TCRdb stores in-frame clones only, minus some. The V and J calls and clone size are taken from that table; D and trimming were inferred from the DNA. The profile shows some 250,000 clones, more than 70% of them singletons. This specimen comes from a study of blood T cell repertoires in COVID-19. Overall study context: Samples representing acute and convalescent COVID-19 were sourced from the United States, Italy and Spain. In each case, the material was cDNA or gDNA derived from T cells, B-cell-depleted T cells, or PBMCs.

The clonotype originates from a man older than 75 with acute or convalescent COVID-19. V and J are TRBV3-1 (or the pseudogene TRBV3-2) and TRBJ2-2; tentatively, D is TRBD2 (5 bases). Sequenced: peripheral blood. The CDR3 reads CASSPGLANTGELFF. CDR3 DNA sequence: TGTGCCAGCAGTCCCGGACTGGCGAACACCGGGGAGCTGTTTTTT.